This passage covers 28 T cell receptor beta chains from one sample sequenced in a study of blood T cell repertoires in COVID-19. Assay: immunoSEQ multiplex PCR; the TCRdb copy retains only in-frame clones and omits some. Of around 100,000 clones in the sample, over 75% are singletons; the top ten hold 6.5%. The sample taken for sequencing was peripheral blood. These receptors all stem from a woman in her fifties or sixties with acute or convalescent COVID-19.

This clone was picked up one time. The gene calls are TRBV24-1 and TRBJ2-2; D is unresolved. The CDR3 is 17 residues long. V was trimmed by 0 bases and J by 1 base, leaving 11 bases between them. CDR1 KGHDR and CDR2 SFDVKD come from the germline V gene. CDR3 bases: TGTGCCACCAGTGATTTGCGAGGTGGCGGGAACACCGGGGAGCTGTTTTTT. This gives the protein CATSDLRGGGNTGELFF.

The J gene is TRBJ2-1, the V gene TRBV27; 7 nucleotides match TRBD2. V was pared by 4 bases and J by 2 bases, with 5 bases of the junction left unmatched. The CDR3 has 15 amino acids. Germline loops: CDR1 MNHEY, CDR2 SMNVEV (reference sequence). The CDR3 loop reads CASSSFGRAYNEQFF. The CDR3 DNA sequence: TGTGCCAGCAGTTCCTTTGGGAGGGCCTACAATGAGCAGTTCTTC.

Only a few counts were recorded for this clone. The chain recombines TRBV3-1 (or the pseudogene TRBV3-2) with TRBJ2-1; possibly TRBD2 for D (7 bases). Germline loops: CDR1 LGHDT, CDR2 YNNKEL (reference sequence). The germline V and J ends were trimmed by 5 bases and 4 bases, with 18 bases remaining between them. CDR3 length: 16 amino acids. CDR3 nucleotide sequence: TGTGCCAGCAGCTCCTCAGCGGGAAGGGGGTACAATGAGCAGTTCTTC. Encoded protein: CASSSSAGRGYNEQFF.

The genes are TRBV4-1 and TRBJ2-7; the match to TRBD2 covers 10 bases. Germline V gene data show CDR1 as MGHRA and CDR2 as YSYEKL. CDR3 length equals 14 residues. Trimming took 2 bases from V and 6 from J; bases not matched to a gene: 4. CDR3 nucleotides: TGCGCCAGCAGCCAACTAGCGGGAGCCTTCGAGCAGTACTTC. Translated, it gives CASSQLAGAFEQYF.

The V call is TRBV12-3 or TRBV12-4, the J call TRBJ1-1, with 8 nucleotides matching TRBD1. V gave up 3 bases and J gave up 5 bases; unmatched junction bases: 2. CDR3 size: 13 residues. The CDR3 sequence is CASSLQGATEAFF. CDR3 bases: TGTGCCAGCAGTTTGCAGGGGGCGACTGAAGCTTTCTTT.

The chain uses TRBV4-2 and TRBJ2-5; 15 bases map to TRBD2. CDR1 is LGHNA and CDR2 is YNFKEQ in the germline V gene. V lost 4 bases, J lost 5 bases, and 17 bases stayed unmatched. The CDR3 extends over 20 amino acids. DNA for the CDR3: TGTGCCAGCAGCCGGGCCCTAGCGGGGACTAGCGGGAGGATGGGGGAGACCCAGTACTTC. This encodes CASSRALAGTSGRMGETQYF.

The chain is built from TRBV14 and TRBJ1-2, with TRBD1 as a possible D gene (6 bases). Trimming removed 4 bases from V and 6 bases from J, with 18 bases in between. Germline assignment: CDR1 SGHDN and CDR2 FVKESK. The CDR3 totals 15 residues. For the CDR3, the DNA is TGTGCCAGCAGCCCCCGGACGACAGGCTCCCATGGCTACACCTTC. Translated: CASSPRTTGSHGYTF.

The rearrangement joins TRBV5-1 to TRBJ2-2; D possibly corresponds to TRBD2 (6 bases). V lost 3 bases, J lost 7 bases, and 22 bases lay in between. The CDR3 covers 17 residues. CDR1 SGHRS and CDR2 YFSETQ come from the germline V gene. CDR3 sequence reads: CASSSKRGTDTGGELFF. In nucleotides, the CDR3 is TGCGCCAGCAGCTCGAAGAGAGGGACTGATACAGGCGGGGAGCTGTTTTTT.

V and J are TRBV19 and TRBJ2-1, with D maybe TRBD2 (6 bases). CDR1 and CDR2 from the germline V gene are LNHDA and SQIVND (reference sequence). Deletions cut 5 bases from V and 0 bases from J, with 11 bases between. This CDR3 spans 15 amino acids. The CDR3 sequence is CASSRDSSSYNEQFF. CDR3 sequence (DNA): TGTGCCAGTAGTCGGGACTCAAGCTCCTACAATGAGCAGTTCTTC.

The rearrangement links TRBV5-1 to TRBJ1-1; D not certain. With 3 bases removed from V and 0 bases from J, the gap between germline ends came to 6 bases. Germline CDR1 SGHRS, CDR2 YFSETQ. This CDR3 contains 13 residues. DNA for the CDR3: TGCGCCAGCAGCTCAGAAATGAACACTGAAGCTTTCTTT. It yields the protein CASSSEMNTEAFF.

The DNA for the CDR3 is TGTGCCAGTAGTGTGACAGGGGCTCAGGGTGGCTACACCTTC. Translating it yields CASSVTGAQGGYTF. This chain joins TRBV19 and TRBJ1-2; TRBD1 matches 8 bases. Germline lookup yields CDR1 LNHDA and CDR2 SQIVND (reference sequence). V was pared by 5 bases and J by 7 bases, with 9 bases of the junction left unmatched. The CDR3 loop spans 14 amino acids.

The table lists this clone with a count of one. The rearrangement uses TRBV3-1 (or the pseudogene TRBV3-2) and TRBJ2-2, with D maybe TRBD2 (5 bases). CDR3 length equals 17 residues. V was clipped by 1 base and J by 7 bases, with 19 bases between them. The germline CDR1 and CDR2 sequences are LGHDT and YNNKEL (reference sequence). The CDR3 loop reads CASSQVRAAGIHGELFF. The CDR3 DNA sequence: TGTGCCAGCAGCCAAGTTCGGGCCGCGGGCATTCACGGGGAGCTGTTTTTT.

J is TRBJ2-4 and V is TRBV30; 10 positions match TRBD1. There are 15 residues in the CDR3. The J segment lost 1 base and the V segment lost 2 bases, leaving 2 bases of the junction unmatched. CDR1 and CDR2 from the germline V gene are GTSNPN and SVGIG (reference sequence). CDR3 DNA sequence: TGTGCCTGGAGTCCGGGACAGGGGGCCAAAAACATTCAGTACTTC. This gives the protein CAWSPGQGAKNIQYF. Full variable domain (rest looked up from reference TRBV30 and TRBJ2-4): SQTIHQWPATLVQPVGSPLSLECTVEGTSNPNLYWYRQAAGRGLQLLFYSVGIGQISSEVPQNLSASRPQDRQFILSSKKLLLSDSGFYLCAWSPGQGAKNIQYFGAGTRLSVL.

CDR3 sequence reads: CASTIEANGEAFF. The CDR3 region has the DNA TGTGCCAGCACTATAGAAGCGAACGGTGAAGCTTTCTTT. This chain joins TRBV28 and TRBJ1-1; no firm D call. The V end was cut by 7 bases, the J end by 7 bases, with 16 bases between. Germline V gene data show CDR1 as MDHEN and CDR2 as SYDVKM. This CDR3 contains 13 residues.

CDR3 sequence (DNA): TGTGCCAGCTCACGGGACAGGGGCCATGGCTACACCTTC. Its protein is CASSRDRGHGYTF. The chain employs TRBV12-3 or TRBV12-4 and TRBJ1-2, with 10 bases fitting TRBD1. This CDR3 contains 13 residues. Losses at the gene ends were 8 bases for V and 6 bases for J; bases not matched to a gene: 6.

The rearrangement links TRBV6-5 to TRBJ1-4; TRBD1 might be the D (6 bases). Germline loops: CDR1 MNHEY, CDR2 SVGAGI. With 6 bases removed from V and 8 bases from J, the gap between germline ends came to 16 bases. There are 14 residues in the CDR3. CDR3 nucleotide sequence: TGTGCCAGCAGCGAGGGACAAGTGAAGGAAAAACTGTTTTTT. Translating gives CASSEGQVKEKLFF.

The chain carries TRBV30 and TRBJ1-6, with a weak D call TRBD1 (5 bases). The CDR3 has 13 amino acids. CDR1 and CDR2 from the germline V gene are GTSNPN and SVGIG (reference sequence). Deletions cut 2 bases from V and 6 bases from J, with 8 bases between. The CDR3 DNA is TGTGCCTGGAGTTTACAGGTTAATTCACCCCTCCACTTT. This sequence encodes CAWSLQVNSPLHF.

Details on this clone: The identical CDR3 is also encoded by other nucleotide sequences in the sample. V gene TRBV5-1 combines with J gene TRBJ2-2, with a possible D match to TRBD2 (5 bases). Trimming left V 1 base short and J 1 base short, with 8 bases between. Germline V gene sequence: CDR1 SGHRS, CDR2 YFSETQ. This CDR3 has 15 amino acids. CDR3 nucleotide sequence: TGCGCCAGCAGCTTGACCGCGGGGAACACCGGGGAGCTGTTTTTT. Translation gives CASSLTAGNTGELFF. Using reference TRBV5-1 and TRBJ2-2 for the parts outside the CDR3, the full variable domain is KAGVTQTPRYLIKTRGQQVTLSCSPISGHRSVSWYQQTPGQGLQFLFEYFSETQRNKGNFPGRFSGRQFSNSRSEMNVSTLELGDSALYLCASSLTAGNTGELFFGEGSRLTVL.

This chain uses TRBV18 with TRBJ1-2, with D perhaps matching TRBD1 (6 bases). V was trimmed by 6 bases and J by 3 bases, leaving 14 bases between them. The CDR3 covers 14 residues. Germline V gives CDR1 KGHSH, CDR2 LQKENI. DNA of the CDR3: TGTGCCAGCTCGCCGCAGGGGCGGGACTATGGCTACACCTTC. Protein: CASSPQGRDYGYTF.

This chain uses TRBV25-1 with TRBJ1-4, with D maybe TRBD1 (5 bases). The CDR3 length is 14 residues. The germline gives CDR1 MGHDK, CDR2 SYGVNS. V gave up 7 bases and J gave up 10 bases, with 19 bases separating them. CDR3 amino acids: CASKAGVVGGKLFF. Here the CDR3 DNA reads TGTGCCAGCAAGGCCGGGGTGGTGGGGGGAAAACTGTTTTTT.

The gene calls are TRBV28 and TRBJ2-2; D gene uncertain. The CDR3 has 11 amino acids. In germline, CDR1 is MDHEN, CDR2 SYDVKM. Trimming pared 4 bases from V and 7 bases from J, leaving 4 bases between. The CDR3 is CASSSGGELFF. In nucleotides, the CDR3 is TGTGCCAGCAGTTCAGGCGGGGAGCTGTTTTTT.

This chain joins TRBV6-1 and TRBJ2-1, with 10 bases fitting TRBD2. CDR1 is MNHNS and CDR2 is SASEGT in the germline V gene. J lost 0 bases, V lost 4 bases, and 6 bases had no gene match. The CDR3 has 17 residues. CDR3 bases: TGTGCCAGCAGTGCCGCCCCTAGCGGGAGCTCCTACAATGAGCAGTTCTTC. Protein: CASSAAPSGSSYNEQFF.

The chain has TRBV5-1 and TRBJ1-4; no firm D call. CDR1 is SGHRS and CDR2 is YFSETQ in the germline V gene. The germline V and J ends were trimmed by 2 bases and 4 bases, with 9 bases remaining between them. This CDR3 region has 14 residues. CDR3 amino acids: CASSFSGNNEKLFF. CDR3 nucleotide sequence: TGCGCCAGCAGCTTCTCGGGGAATAATGAAAAACTGTTTTTT.

The chain has TRBV30 and TRBJ1-2; unclear D gene. V lost 0 bases and J 4 bases, leaving 9 bases between the germline ends. Germline lookup yields CDR1 GTSNPN and CDR2 SVGIG (reference sequence). This CDR3 region has 13 residues. CDR3 nucleotide sequence: TGTGCCTGGAGTGTATGGGAGTTCTATGGCTACACCTTC. Translated, it gives CAWSVWEFYGYTF.

The chain has TRBV10-3 and TRBJ2-5; 9 bases agree with TRBD2. The CDR3 sequence is 13 residues long. Trimming removed 10 bases from V and 4 bases from J; junction bases left unmatched: 7. The germline gives CDR1 ENHRY, CDR2 SYGVKD. The CDR3 spells CATVAGVGETQYF. The CDR3 DNA follows: TGTGCCACCGTAGCGGGAGTCGGAGAGACCCAGTACTTC.

This clone was counted between two and nine times. V is TRBV5-1 and J is TRBJ1-1; tentatively, D is TRBD1 (5 bases). Trimming pared 6 bases from V and 1 base from J, leaving 13 bases between. Per germline, CDR1 SGHRS and CDR2 YFSETQ. This CDR3 spans 14 amino acids. The CDR3 coding sequence is TGCGCCAGCACCGTAGGGAGGGGGAACACTGAAGCTTTCTTT. It specifies CASTVGRGNTEAFF.

This clone was observed a single time. The rearrangement links TRBV5-1 to TRBJ1-4; a possible D gene is TRBD1 (6 bases). V lost 7 bases and J lost 4, with 20 bases in between. Germline V gene lookup returns CDR1 SGHRS and CDR2 YFSETQ. The CDR3 consists of 16 residues. CDR3 residues: CASGGGSGGLNEKLFF. The CDR3 bases are TGCGCCAGCGGCGGAGGATCGGGGGGCCTTAATGAAAAACTGTTTTTT.

V is TRBV28 and J is TRBJ1-1, with 8 bases lining up with TRBD1. The V and J ends lost 5 bases and 1 base, in that order; junction bases with no gene match: 6. From germline, CDR1 is MDHEN and CDR2 SYDVKM. The CDR3 loop spans 15 amino acids. CDR3 sequence (DNA): TGTGCCAGCAGTCGACCCGGGACAGGGAACACTGAAGCTTTCTTT. It translates to CASSRPGTGNTEAFF.